These 2 T cell receptor beta chains share one sample of origin, sequenced in a study of blood T cell repertoires in COVID-19. Sequencing used immunoSEQ multiplex PCR; TCRdb keeps in-frame clones, though not all of them. Found here are fewer than 150,000 clones, roughly 72% of them singletons; the top ten hold more than 10%. Material for sequencing was peripheral blood. The receptors were sampled from a human donor in a cohort sampled during active COVID-19.

The V and J genes are TRBV3-1 (or the pseudogene TRBV3-2) and TRBJ2-1, with 8 positions matching TRBD2. The CDR3 runs 14 residues. V was clipped by 1 base and J by 5 bases; unmatched bases: 1. Germline V gene lookup returns CDR1 LGHDT and CDR2 YNNKEL (reference sequence). CDR3 in amino acids: CASSQAGGNNEQFF. CDR3 coding DNA: TGTGCCAGCAGCCAAGCGGGGGGGAACAATGAGCAGTTCTTC.

This clone appeared a few times. CDR3 in DNA: TGTGCCAGCAGCTTAGAGGCAGGGTATGCGAGTTCACCCCTCCACTTT. This gives the protein CASSLEAGYASSPLHF. V and J are TRBV7-9 and TRBJ1-6, with D maybe TRBD1 (5 bases). Trimming stripped 1 base from V and 9 bases from J, with 16 bases between. The CDR3 is made up of 16 amino acids. Germline V gene sequence: CDR1 SEHNR, CDR2 FQNEAQ (reference sequence).